Sequencing of this T cell receptor (beta chain) was carried out in a study of prognosis after radiotherapy for stage I lung cancer. As for the study in general: In a handful of patients, distant metastases developed after radiotherapy (median roughly 7 months), whereas around 16 patients showed no significant progression. Study observations and caveats: In patients with versus without metastases, TRBV and TRBJ gene usage reportedly differed.

The blood draw at each of two time points yielded around 6 milliliters of peripheral blood. This clonotype was counted ten times or more. Its antigen remains unidentified. Starting from genomic DNA, TCR beta CDR3 was amplified through two-round multiplex PCR. Round-one PCR had primers specific to each TRBV and TRBJ gene. From the multiplex PCR reads, TCRdb called clonotypes with MiXCR, one entry per CDR3 protein. The sample includes approximately 11,000 distinct CDR3 sequences, 54% of them seen just once. Sequencing used PBMCs, obtained before or after stereotactic body radiation therapy (not recorded which). This receptor was taken from a donor aged 50 or older with non-small cell lung cancer.

CDR3 nucleotides: TGTGCCAGCAGCTTAAAACTAGTCATAGGCACAGATACGCAGTATTTT. Translation gives CASSLKLVIGTDTQYF. The chain joins TRBV7-9 to TRBJ2-3; possibly TRBD2 for D (5 bases). The V end lost 2 bases, the J end lost 1 base, and 13 bases lay between the germline ends. The germline V gene has CDR1 SEHNR and CDR2 FQNEAQ (reference sequence). The CDR3 runs 16 residues.